A single sample gave rise to the 8 T cell receptor beta chains below, sequenced in a study of Graves' ophthalmopathy and Graves' hyperthyroidism. The sequenced template was RNA, covering the TCR beta CDR3 region. RT-PCR in the first round used HTBI primers; a second-round multiplex PCR followed. In TCRdb, the multiplex PCR reads were re-called with MiXCR into one record per CDR3 protein. The repertoire has 300,000 to 450,000 distinct CDR3 sequences, 17% of them found once; the top ten carry around 2.4%. The sample comprised peripheral blood. The receptors originated from an adult woman with stable Graves' hyperthyroidism.

This clonotype has ten or more counts. The chain is built from TRBV6-5 and TRBJ1-6; TRBD1 aligns across 9 bases. Losses at the gene ends were 0 bases for V and 9 bases for J; bases not matched to a gene: 6. The V gene's germline CDR1 is MNHEY and CDR2 SVGAGI. The CDR3 runs 16 residues. CDR3 nucleotide sequence: TGTGCCAGCAGTTACTCCACCGGGACAGGGCTTTCACCCCTCCACTTT. Its translation is CASSYSTGTGLSPLHF.

This clonotype has at least ten counts. The chain combines TRBV30 with TRBJ1-1; maybe TRBD1 (6 bases). V was clipped by 5 bases and J by 2 bases, with 12 bases between them. The CDR3 runs 13 residues. Per the germline V gene, CDR1 is GTSNPN and CDR2 is SVGIG (reference sequence). The CDR3 bases are TGTGCCTGGGAGGTCAGGGGAAACACTGAAGCTTTCTTT. Its protein is CAWEVRGNTEAFF.

This clonotype was observed at least ten times. This chain connects TRBV4-1 to TRBJ1-1; D is unclear. The germline V gene encodes CDR1 MGHRA and CDR2 YSYEKL. This CDR3 spans 14 amino acids. V lost 2 bases and J lost 1, with 8 bases in between. CDR3 bases: TGCGCCAGCAGCCAAATAACACCGAACACTGAAGCTTTCTTT. Translating it yields CASSQITPNTEAFF.

This clonotype has a count of ten or more. The CDR3 is CAISESRSQPQHF. The CDR3 coding sequence is TGTGCCATCAGTGAGTCAAGGAGTCAGCCCCAGCATTTT. The rearrangement links TRBV10-3 to TRBJ1-5; the D is unclear. The CDR3 runs to 13 residues. Germline CDR1 ENHRY, CDR2 SYGVKD. The ends were cut back, 0 bases at V and 6 bases at J, with 6 bases in the middle.

At least ten counts were recorded for this clonotype. The chain employs TRBV7-2 and TRBJ1-2, with D unclear. CDR3 length: 14 amino acids. Germline CDR1 is SGHTA and CDR2 is FQGNSA. V gave up 4 bases and J gave up 7 bases, with 16 bases separating them. The CDR3 sequence is CASSSLDGAGGYTF. The CDR3, as DNA: TGTGCCAGCAGCTCGTTGGACGGAGCCGGTGGCTACACCTTC.

A few counts support this clonotype. This chain joins TRBV25-1 and TRBJ2-7, with 8 bases fitting TRBD2. Germline V gives CDR1 MGHDK, CDR2 SYGVNS. Trimming cost V 3 bases and J 4 bases; bases outside gene matches: 8. The CDR3 is 15 residues long. The DNA of the CDR3 is TGTGCCAGCAGTGACCATACGAGCGGGAGTTACGAGCAGTACTTC. It encodes CASSDHTSGSYEQYF.

This clonotype was found a few times. The V call is TRBV19, the J call TRBJ2-3; D is uncertain. From germline, CDR1 is LNHDA and CDR2 SQIVND (reference sequence). This CDR3 spans 12 amino acids. V lost 0 bases to trimming and J lost 4 bases, with 2 bases between them. The CDR3 DNA sequence: TGTGCCAGTAGTATAGAGGCAGATACGCAGTATTTT. Amino acid sequence: CASSIEADTQYF.

The table lists this clonotype with a few counts. This chain connects TRBV20-1 to TRBJ1-1; D possibly corresponds to TRBD1 (6 bases). The CDR3 spans 13 residues. V gave up 6 bases and J gave up 6 bases, with 17 bases separating them. CDR1 and CDR2 (germline): DFQATT, SNEGSKA (reference sequence). The CDR3 DNA sequence: TGCAGTGCCGAAATCACAGGGACCCCTGAAGCTTTCTTT. This gives the protein CSAEITGTPEAFF.